Below are 30 T cell receptor beta chains sequenced from a single sample in a study of cytomegalovirus exposure and HLA in healthy donors. The PCR used 60 Vbeta and 13 Jbeta primers. Using immunoSEQ multiplex PCR, the repertoire was profiled, and TCRdb retains in-frame clones only, with some absent. The table has some 99,000 clones, roughly 70% seen once; the top ten hold approximately 1.8%. The sample comprised PBMCs. These receptor sequences come from a male donor in good health and CMV-seronegative.

V and J are TRBV27 and TRBJ2-7, with 13 bases aligning to TRBD2. V dropped 1 base and J dropped 5; count of bases not matched to a gene: 2. CDR1 MNHEY and CDR2 SMNVEV come from the germline V gene (reference sequence). CDR3 length: 15 amino acids. The CDR3 nucleotides are TGTGCCAGCAGTTTATGGACTAGCGGGAGCCACGAGCAGTACTTC. This codes for CASSLWTSGSHEQYF.

This clone has just a few counts. The chain carries TRBV6-1 and TRBJ2-7; TRBD2 aligns across 7 bases. The germline V gene encodes CDR1 MNHNS and CDR2 SASEGT. The length of the CDR3 is 14 residues. V was pared by 6 bases and J by 0 bases, with 5 bases of the junction left unmatched. CDR3 bases: TGTGCCAGCAGAACAGAGCGGGACTCCTACGAGCAGTACTTC. It specifies CASRTERDSYEQYF.

This clone was detected only a few times. The chain joins TRBV10-3 to TRBJ2-1; D not certain. The germline CDR1 and CDR2 sequences are ENHRY and SYGVKD. The CDR3 spans 15 residues. Trimming removed 3 bases from V and 0 bases from J, with 9 bases in between. The CDR3, as DNA: TGTGCCATCAGTGATGGGTGGAGCTCCTACAATGAGCAGTTCTTC. This encodes CAISDGWSSYNEQFF.

This sequence joins TRBV5-5 and TRBJ1-2, with TRBD1 as a possible D gene (6 bases). V shed 6 bases and J shed 6 bases, with 21 bases lying between them. This CDR3 has 15 amino acids. The V gene's germline CDR1 is SGHKS and CDR2 YYEKEE (reference sequence). The CDR3 DNA is TGTGCCAGCAACAACACCACAAGGGGGTGGGATGGCTACACCTTC. Encoded protein: CASNNTTRGWDGYTF.

With respect to this clone: The germline gene is not matched at one end of the junction; a read error may be the cause. The chain joins TRBV7-7 to TRBJ2-2, with TRBD2 matching 8 bases. The CDR3 spans 14 residues. Per germline, CDR1 SSHAT and CDR2 FNYEAQ (reference sequence). CDR3 sequence: CASSFRSGGGELFF. In DNA, the CDR3 is TGTGCTAGCAGCTTTAGAAGCGGGGGCGGGGAGCTGTTTTTT. The whole variable domain, filled in from reference TRBV7-7 and TRBJ2-2, reads GAGVSQSPRYKVTKRGQDVTLRCDPISSHATLYWYQQALGQGPEFLTYFNYEAQPDKSGLPSDRFSAERPEGSISTLTIQRTEQRDSAMYRCASSFRSGGGELFFGEGSRLTVL.

The chain employs TRBV19 and TRBJ2-1; 11 nucleotides agree with TRBD2. Germline values: CDR1 LNHDA, CDR2 SQIVND (reference sequence). The CDR3 runs 15 residues. V dropped 4 bases and J dropped 4; count of bases not matched to a gene: 3. The CDR3 protein is CASSTRTSGYNEQFF. In nucleotides, the CDR3 is TGTGCCAGTAGTACAAGGACTAGCGGGTACAATGAGCAGTTCTTC.

The chain uses TRBV7-2 and TRBJ2-3; 8 nucleotides agree with TRBD2. The germline V gene has CDR1 SGHTA and CDR2 FQGNSA. V was clipped by 3 bases and J by 2 bases; unmatched bases: 1. The CDR3 totals 14 residues. CDR3 coding DNA: TGTGCCAGCAGCTTTAGCGGGGACACAGATACGCAGTATTTT. Protein sequence: CASSFSGDTDTQYF. The whole variable domain, filled in from reference TRBV7-2 and TRBJ2-3, reads GAGVSQSPSNKVTEKGKDVELRCDPISGHTALYWYRQSLGQGLEFLIYFQGNSAPDKSGLPSDRFSAERTGGSVSTLTIQRTQQEDSAVYLCASSFSGDTDTQYFGPGTRLTVL.

The V and J genes are TRBV5-1 and TRBJ2-7, with D possibly matching TRBD1 (5 bases). The CDR3 covers 14 residues. Germline V gives CDR1 SGHRS, CDR2 YFSETQ. Trimming cost V 0 bases and J 6 bases, with 13 bases left between them. DNA of the CDR3: TGCGCCAGCAGCTTGGGGACAATGCCCGCCGAGCAGTACTTC. Protein product: CASSLGTMPAEQYF.

This rearrangement joins TRBV6-5 to TRBJ1-3; no firm D call. In germline, CDR1 is MNHEY, CDR2 SVGAGI. V lost 4 bases and J 7 bases, leaving 11 bases between the germline ends. The CDR3 covers 13 residues. The CDR3 nucleotides read TGTGCCAGCAGTTCTACTCACGGTAACACCATATATTTT. Translated: CASSSTHGNTIYF.

About this clone: Additional DNA sequences in this sample encode the identical CDR3. This chain uses TRBV11-3 with TRBJ2-1; TRBD2 might be the D (5 bases). Germline V CDR1 and CDR2: SGHNT, YENEEA. V gave up 0 bases and J gave up 1 base, with 7 bases separating them. The CDR3 runs to 15 residues. CDR3 DNA sequence: TGTGCCAGCAGCTTAGATGGGAGTTCCTACAATGAGCAGTTCTTC. Its protein is CASSLDGSSYNEQFF.

The V call is TRBV28, the J call TRBJ2-6; no clear D. The V end was cut by 5 bases, the J end by 0 bases, with 8 bases between. Germline V gene data show CDR1 as MDHEN and CDR2 as SYDVKM. The CDR3 loop spans 15 amino acids. The CDR3 coding sequence is TGTGCCAGCAGTCAAATTAGCTCTGGGGCCAACGTCCTGACTTTC. Residues: CASSQISSGANVLTF.

The chain employs TRBV29-1 and TRBJ2-3; D may be TRBD2 (6 bases). CDR1 is SQVTM, CDR2 ANQGSEA, per germline. The CDR3 spans 13 residues. V lost 7 bases and J 2 bases, leaving 13 bases between the germline ends. The CDR3, as DNA: TGCAGCGGGGGGGTGGGGACCACAGATACGCAGTATTTT. This sequence encodes CSGGVGTTDTQYF.

The rearrangement joins TRBV15 to TRBJ2-7; 8 bases line up with TRBD1. Germline V CDR1 and CDR2: LNHNV, YYDKDF (reference sequence). V lost 1 base to trimming and J lost 3 bases; unmatched junction nucleotides: 8. This CDR3 region has 16 residues. CDR3 sequence reads: CATSRAGDRGSYEQYF. In DNA, the CDR3 is TGTGCCACCAGCAGAGCGGGCGACAGGGGAAGCTACGAGCAGTACTTC.

The genes are TRBV7-3 and TRBJ1-2; D call uncertain. This CDR3 has 16 residues. CDR1 is SGHTA and CDR2 is FQGTGA in the germline V gene. V was pared by 0 bases and J by 2 bases, with 13 bases between. This CDR3 reads CASSLTWAAFNYGYTF. DNA of the CDR3: TGTGCCAGCAGCTTAACGTGGGCCGCGTTCAACTATGGCTACACCTTC.

The chain carries TRBV6-5 and TRBJ1-2; the match to TRBD1 covers 9 bases. The CDR3 length is 15 residues. Germline V gene sequence: CDR1 MNHEY, CDR2 SVGAGI. Unmatched junction bases numbered 3, after V lost 0 bases and J lost 4 bases. Here the CDR3 reads CASSYSPTGGYGYTF. The CDR3 bases are TGTGCCAGCAGTTACTCGCCGACAGGGGGCTATGGCTACACCTTC.

The V call is TRBV27, the J call TRBJ2-7, with 8 bases aligning to TRBD2. The CDR3 totals 13 residues. Trimming took 6 bases from V and 6 from J; bases not matched to a gene: 7. Germline-derived CDR1 and CDR2 are MNHEY and SMNVEV (reference sequence). Here the CDR3 DNA reads TGTGCCAGCAGCTTAGGACTAGCCTTCGAGCAGTACTTC. This gives the protein CASSLGLAFEQYF.

The chain joins TRBV7-6 to TRBJ1-1; 7 nucleotides agree with TRBD1. Trimming took 5 bases from V and 9 from J; bases not matched to a gene: 9. CDR3 length equals 13 residues. Germline lookup yields CDR1 SGHVS and CDR2 FNYEAQ. The chain's CDR3 is CASSQKEQGKAFF. The CDR3 nucleotides read TGTGCCAGCAGCCAAAAAGAACAGGGGAAAGCTTTCTTT.

The table lists this clone with a few counts. This chain connects TRBV7-9 to TRBJ1-5; D gene unclear. Germline lookup yields CDR1 SEHNR and CDR2 FQNEAQ (reference sequence). The CDR3 has 19 residues. The V end was cut by 0 bases, the J end by 0 bases, with 18 bases between. The CDR3 is CASSLAGFPLSNSNQPQHF. The CDR3 DNA follows: TGTGCCAGCAGCTTAGCCGGGTTTCCCCTCTCGAATAGCAATCAGCCCCAGCATTTT.

This clone was seen a single time. The V call is TRBV5-1, the J call TRBJ2-1, with D possibly TRBD2 on 5 matching bases. V was shortened by 7 bases and J by 1 base, with 9 bases between the two germline ends. The CDR3 is 13 amino acids. Germline V gene data show CDR1 as SGHRS and CDR2 as YFSETQ. CDR3 region: CASARGSYNEQFF. CDR3 bases: TGCGCCAGCGCTCGGGGTTCCTACAATGAGCAGTTCTTC.

The V and J genes are TRBV4-3 and TRBJ2-7, with D tentatively TRBD1 (6 bases). The CDR3 consists of 16 residues. Germline CDR1 is LGHNA and CDR2 is YSLEER. Trimming left V 0 bases short and J 0 bases short, with 12 bases between. The DNA of the CDR3 is TGCGCCAGCAGCCAAGAAGCCAGGGGAAGCTCCTACGAGCAGTACTTC. Amino acid sequence: CASSQEARGSSYEQYF.

The rearrangement joins TRBV11-2 to TRBJ1-1, with a tentative D call TRBD1 (5 bases). The V gene's germline CDR1 is SGHAT and CDR2 FQNNGV. Trimming pared 7 bases from V and 5 bases from J, leaving 11 bases between. This CDR3 region has 12 residues. CDR3 DNA: TGTGCCAGCACCATGAAGGGGACTGAAGCTTTCTTT. Translated, it gives CASTMKGTEAFF.

The rearrangement uses TRBV6-6 and TRBJ2-7, with 9 bases fitting TRBD2. Germline CDR1 is MNHNY and CDR2 is SVGAGI (reference sequence). V lost 5 bases, J lost 2 bases, and 1 base stayed unmatched. CDR3 size: 13 residues. The CDR3 loop reads CASSIAGAYEQYF. The CDR3, as DNA: TGTGCCAGCAGTATAGCGGGAGCCTACGAGCAGTACTTC.

This chain connects TRBV11-3 to TRBJ2-1; 8 bases agree with TRBD2. Losses at the gene ends were 6 bases for V and 0 bases for J; bases not matched to a gene: 10. This CDR3 region has 17 residues. Germline values: CDR1 SGHNT, CDR2 YENEEA. The DNA of the CDR3 is TGTGCCAGCAGTTTTGCGCTAAGCGGGAGCTCCTACAATGAGCAGTTCTTC. It yields the protein CASSFALSGSSYNEQFF.

The chain combines TRBV28 with TRBJ1-2; D is undetermined. V lost 4 bases and J lost 14, with 17 bases in between. The CDR3 has 12 residues. The germline V gene has CDR1 MDHEN and CDR2 SYDVKM. This chain's CDR3 is CASSSTTDLETF. In DNA form, the CDR3 reads TGTGCCAGCAGTTCGACAACGGATCTCGAGACCTTC.

CDR3: CASGEQGRAYEQYF. The CDR3 DNA reads as TGTGCCAGCGGGGAACAGGGGCGGGCCTACGAGCAGTACTTC. The chain carries TRBV5-4 and TRBJ2-7; 7 nucleotides agree with TRBD1. This CDR3 has 14 amino acids. Trimming cost V 7 bases and J 2 bases; bases outside gene matches: 9. Germline V gene data show CDR1 as SGHNT and CDR2 as YYREEE (reference sequence).

This sequence joins TRBV18 and TRBJ2-3; D perhaps matches TRBD1 (6 bases). This CDR3 contains 14 residues. The V gene's germline CDR1 is KGHSH and CDR2 LQKENI. V lost 8 bases and J 0 bases, leaving 12 bases between the germline ends. In DNA, the CDR3 is TGTGCCAGCGTGCCGGGACAAAGCACAGATACGCAGTATTTT. Encoded protein: CASVPGQSTDTQYF.

The gene calls are TRBV7-6 and TRBJ2-5, with D uncertain. From germline, CDR1 is SGHVS and CDR2 FNYEAQ. V was clipped by 5 bases and J by 1 base, with 11 bases between them. This CDR3 region has 14 residues. CDR3 region: CASSRTGAQETQYF. CDR3 DNA sequence: TGTGCCAGCAGCAGAACTGGTGCCCAAGAGACCCAGTACTTC.

The chain couples TRBV5-5 to TRBJ1-1, with 8 nucleotides matching TRBD1. The CDR3 is 15 amino acids. Trimming at V came to 2 bases and at J to 4 bases, leaving 7 bases not matched to a gene. Germline V gene data show CDR1 as SGHKS and CDR2 as YYEKEE (reference sequence). DNA of the CDR3: TGTGCCAGCAGCTTCTCTGACAGGGGTGGCACTGAAGCTTTCTTT. This codes for CASSFSDRGGTEAFF.

This clone was counted only a few times. The J gene is TRBJ1-3, the V gene TRBV29-1; D is ambiguous. CDR1 and CDR2 from the germline V gene are SQVTM and ANQGSEA. V lost 7 bases, J lost 2 bases, and 9 bases lay in between. The CDR3 is 12 residues long. CDR3 nucleotides: TGCAGCGCTTACGGGGCTGGAAACACCATATATTTT. This translates into CSAYGAGNTIYF.

This chain uses TRBV5-6 with TRBJ1-4, with 10 bases matching TRBD1. This CDR3 region has 15 residues. Germline CDR1 is SGHDT and CDR2 is YYEEEE. Trimming at V came to 4 bases and at J to 8 bases, leaving 8 bases not matched to a gene. Here the CDR3 reads CASSNPGTGVEKLFF. CDR3 coding DNA: TGTGCCAGCAGCAACCCCGGGACAGGGGTAGAAAAACTGTTTTTT.